The subject of this entry is one T cell receptor (beta chain). What it binds is unknown. The entry originates in a study of breast tumors, draining lymph nodes, adjacent tissues. Each CDR3 protein gets one entry after TCRdb re-called the multiplex PCR reads with MiXCR. The sample lists approximately 13,000 distinct CDR3 sequences; roughly 53% were seen once. V dropped 5 bases and J dropped 8; count of bases not matched to a gene: 4. The CDR3 is made up of 12 amino acids. Germline V gives CDR1 SGHTA, CDR2 FQGNSA. Broader study findings: Most tumor T cells seemingly derive from lymph node, then expand in tumor. Tumor repertoires ranked between lymph nodes and nontumor tissue in diversity, with V and J gene preferences.

This TCR was recovered from a female donor with breast cancer. Some clones in this sample may be carry-over from other donors' samples. The V call is TRBV7-2, the J call TRBJ2-3; 7 bases are shared with TRBD1. Input material: tumor-adjacent breast tissue. For the CDR3, the DNA is TGTGCCAGCAGCACACGACAGGGTACGCAGTATTTT. Translated: CASSTRQGTQYF. Filled out from reference TRBV7-2 and TRBJ2-3, the complete variable domain reads GAGVSQSPSNKVTEKGKDVELRCDPISGHTALYWYRQSLGQGLEFLIYFQGNSAPDKSGLPSDRFSAERTGGSVSTLTIQRTQQEDSAVYLCASSTRQGTQYFGPGTRLTVL.